One TCR beta chain is described in this entry. Its specificity is not known. The table came from immunoSEQ multiplex PCR; TCRdb's copy has only in-frame clones and leaves some out. The sample has 2,500,000 or so clones; roughly 92% are singletons. The source of the sample is a study of shared clonotypes between healthy human individuals. Study conclusions and caveats: Richness estimates generally favored naive over memory subsets. Since donors were few, the genetic and exposure-history diversity represented was limited. Non-shared clonotypes were found to have lower generation probabilities than the clonotypes that were shared by all four of the sorted-subset donors.

Germline V gene sequence: CDR1 MDHEN, CDR2 SYDVKM. Deletions cut 6 bases from V and 5 bases from J, with 19 bases between. The CDR3 is made up of 15 amino acids. Sequenced input: naive CD4+ T cells sorted from blood. Subset indicated: CD45RA+ positively selected. This chain connects TRBV28 to TRBJ1-1; D is unclear. This sequence was found in a man younger than 35 in good health. This CDR3 is CASSTHGGSGTEAFF. The DNA of the CDR3 is TGTGCCAGCAGCACTCATGGTGGGTCAGGAACTGAAGCTTTCTTT.